The rows below give T cell receptor beta chains drawn from one sample of a study of T cell repertoires in cytomegalovirus infection. TCRdb fed the reads into MiXCR, producing one record per CDR3 protein. Among more than 300,000 distinct CDR3 sequences listed, about 35% were seen once. Their target antigens are unknown. This material consisted of cultured PBMCs, taken from culture after CMV antigen stimulation. The receptors were sampled from a human donor in good health (CMV status not recorded). Some clones in this sample may be carry-over from other donors' samples. Both conserved end residues are trimmed from each CDR3.

v_call cdr3_aa
TRBV24-1 ATSDLRTSGRHEQF
TRBV19 ASSPSGTGDNNEQF
TRBV7-2 ASSHPPLAGGQNEQF
TRBV27 ASSLHLAVGQF
TRBV24-1 ATSDSGERTAEAF
TRBV7-2 ASSIGDGDNSPLH
TRBV3-1 ASSAPIGSANYGYT
TRBV19 ASSIGQANTEAF
TRBV28 ASSFEGLSSYEQY
TRBV2 ASSPDLQETQY
TRBV11-2 ASSPINRQNTGELF
TRBV24-1 ATSGYGKAF
TRBV5-6 ASSLGRHNQPQH
TRBV24-1 ATNGRTTDTQY
TRBV20-1 SARSRGREGQPQH
TRBV4-3 ASNQQASSYNEQF
TRBV7-8 ASSLAGNRPQH
TRBV7-2 ASSSSGTSGVNQQF
TRBV29-1 SVEGRLAHETQY
TRBV6-5 ATSGAGSGEDTQY
TRBV18 ASSPRSRASETQY
TRBV20-1 SAWDVQETQY
TRBV20-1 SAKSSYNEQF
TRBV5-1 ASSKTVGTSGETQY
TRBV11-2 ASRLSYRGNTEAF
TRBV7-6 AAPGIF
TRBV12-3/TRBV12-4 ASSLTAPGTYNEQF
TRBV2 ASSEGQGNSPLH
TRBV6-6 ASSRPSGRVNEQF
TRBV19 ASIQLVGGAGVAF
TRBV7-2 ASSTGPGGYGYT
TRBV29-1 SVLSDTQY
TRBV19 ASSIQGATGELF
TRBV7-9 ASRQDSYGYT
TRBV7-2 ASSPGSEQF
TRBV6-1 ASKSESYNEQF
TRBV6-1 ASSEQGPPSNTDTQY
TRBV7-2 ASSPGQGAWQPQH
TRBV4-2 ASSPETGHTEAF
TRBV12-3/TRBV12-4 ASSPIQQVGYNEQF
TRBV27 ASSLSAGGDIQY
TRBV7-6 ASSLGTVMNTEAF
TRBV10-3 AISESRSEVYGYT
TRBV19 ASTLNSGTSGRIYNEQF
TRBV7-2 ASSRDRGTSYEQY
TRBV29-1 SVERRVQETQY
TRBV7-2 ASSSRGYQPQH
TRBV6-1 ASSRERGGNGTEAF
TRBV7-8 ASSLGEGYSNQPQH
TRBV4-3 ASSNRDRGTQLAF
TRBV29-1 SVTPSQGAKNIQY
TRBV7-2 ASSLTRKDTQY
TRBV7-2 ASSPTSGSRNEQF
TRBV10-3 AIRSPATNTEAF
TRBV2 ASSAGRGYTDTQY